One sample yielded the 20 T cell receptor beta chains listed below, sequenced in a study of T cells after posttransplantation cyclophosphamide. Sequencing was performed with immunoSEQ multiplex PCR; in TCRdb, only in-frame clones are kept and a portion is missing. The profile shows 25,000 to 35,000 clones, roughly 90% of them singletons. Sequencing was carried out using PBMCs. The receptors come from a woman in her thirties or forties with a blood cancer, CMV-positive, and with a related stem cell donor.

This chain links TRBV7-3 with TRBJ2-2, with 12 positions matching TRBD2. The V segment lost 3 bases and the J segment 1 base; nucleotides outside the gene matches: 3. Germline V gene data show CDR1 as SGHTA and CDR2 as FQGTGA. CDR3 length equals 17 residues. This chain's CDR3 is CASSFPSGGGNTGELFF. The CDR3 bases are TGTGCCAGCAGCTTCCCTAGCGGGGGGGGGAACACCGGGGAGCTGTTTTTT.

The chain is built from TRBV7-9 and TRBJ1-3; a weak D match, TRBD1 (5 bases). In germline, CDR1 is SEHNR, CDR2 FQNEAQ (reference sequence). The CDR3 runs to 14 residues. With 1 base removed from V and 5 bases from J, the gap between germline ends came to 9 bases. CDR3 DNA sequence: TGTGCCAGCAGCTTAGGCGGGGGTCGAAACACCATATATTTT. This codes for CASSLGGGRNTIYF.

The rearrangement uses TRBV6-5 and TRBJ2-5, with D tentatively TRBD1 (6 bases). The ends were cut back, 5 bases at V and 2 bases at J, with 15 bases in the middle. Germline CDR1 reads MNHEY; CDR2 reads SVGAGI. This CDR3 has 15 amino acids. The CDR3 sequence is CASSPSTGLQETQYF. The CDR3 bases are TGTGCCAGCAGTCCTTCGACAGGTTTGCAAGAGACCCAGTACTTC.

This chain links TRBV5-1 with TRBJ2-7, with 7 positions matching TRBD1. Trimming took 2 bases from V and 6 from J; bases not matched to a gene: 2. There are 12 residues in the CDR3. Germline CDR1 and CDR2: SGHRS and YFSETQ. The CDR3: CASSFQGVEQYF. For the CDR3, the DNA is TGCGCCAGCAGCTTTCAGGGGGTCGAGCAGTACTTC.

The chain is built from TRBV5-1 and TRBJ1-2; 7 bases are shared with TRBD1. V lost 4 bases to trimming and J lost 6 bases; unmatched junction nucleotides: 6. Germline CDR1 is SGHRS and CDR2 is YFSETQ. CDR3 length: 13 amino acids. The CDR3 bases are TGCGCCAGCAGCCTGACAGGACAGGATGGCTACACCTTC. It yields the protein CASSLTGQDGYTF. The full variable domain, completed using reference TRBV5-1 and TRBJ1-2, is KAGVTQTPRYLIKTRGQQVTLSCSPISGHRSVSWYQQTPGQGLQFLFEYFSETQRNKGNFPGRFSGRQFSNSRSEMNVSTLELGDSALYLCASSLTGQDGYTFGSGTRLTVV.

CDR3 sequence (DNA): TGTGCCAGCATGAGGGGACAGGGGTTCGGTGAAGCTTTCTTT. It codes for CASMRGQGFGEAFF. The chain uses TRBV2 and TRBJ1-1, with 10 bases that match TRBD1. The junction had 9 bases not matched to a gene; V was cut back by 7 bases and J by 7 bases. The V gene's germline CDR1 is SNHLY and CDR2 FYNNEI. The CDR3 loop spans 14 amino acids.

The chain links TRBV4-3 to TRBJ2-1, with D perhaps matching TRBD2 (7 bases). Between the trimmed V and J ends, which lost 5 bases and 7 bases, there was a span of 21 bases. This CDR3 spans 16 amino acids. The germline CDR1 and CDR2 sequences are LGHNA and YSLEER. CDR3 protein: CASSIRGGDFGNEQFF. As DNA, the CDR3 is TGCGCCAGCAGCATCAGGGGAGGGGATTTTGGGAATGAGCAGTTCTTC.

CDR3 in DNA: TGTGCCAGCAGTTACTCGAACACCTGGCAGGGCTACACCTTC. Amino acid sequence: CASSYSNTWQGYTF. V usage is TRBV6-5 and J usage is TRBJ1-2; no reliable D call. V was pared by 0 bases and J by 8 bases, with 13 bases between. This CDR3 contains 14 residues. The V gene's germline CDR1 is MNHEY and CDR2 SVGAGI.

The J gene is TRBJ1-1, the V gene TRBV18; D perhaps matches TRBD1 (5 bases). Germline values: CDR1 KGHSH, CDR2 LQKENI. Between the trimmed V and J ends, which lost 0 bases and 0 bases, there was a span of 8 bases. This CDR3 is 15 amino acids long. The CDR3 spells CASSPPGRVNTEAFF. The DNA for the CDR3 is TGTGCCAGCTCACCACCGGGCAGGGTGAACACTGAAGCTTTCTTT.

V is TRBV9 and J is TRBJ2-2; D call uncertain. Trimming stripped 0 bases from V and 3 bases from J, with 15 bases between. Germline loops: CDR1 SGDLS, CDR2 YYNGEE. The CDR3 is 17 amino acids. The CDR3 DNA sequence: TGTGCCAGCAGCGTAGGTGTTGGAGCCTCTGACACCGGGGAGCTGTTTTTT. Amino acids: CASSVGVGASDTGELFF.

The chain has TRBV7-9 and TRBJ2-7; D might be TRBD1 (5 bases). The V gene's germline CDR1 is SEHNR and CDR2 FQNEAQ (reference sequence). Trimming pared 4 bases from V and 2 bases from J, leaving 15 bases between. The CDR3 is made up of 15 amino acids. The CDR3 DNA reads TGTGCCAGCAGCTCCCCCCGAGACAGTCCCTACGAGCAGTACTTC. Protein product: CASSSPRDSPYEQYF.

In its sample, this clone was seen a few times. V usage is TRBV5-6 and J usage is TRBJ1-4; D may be TRBD1 (6 bases). This CDR3 is built from 16 residues. V lost 4 bases, J lost 7 bases, and 20 bases lay in between. Germline V lookup: CDR1 SGHDT, CDR2 YYEEEE. CDR3: CASSQSPGQRSEKLFF. CDR3 sequence (DNA): TGTGCCAGCAGCCAGAGCCCCGGACAGAGGAGTGAAAAACTGTTTTTT.

In DNA, the CDR3 is TGTGCCAGCTCACCACTGGGGGGGGGCCCGGGTGAGCAGTTCTTC. This translates into CASSPLGGGPGEQFF. This sequence joins TRBV18 and TRBJ2-1, with D possibly matching TRBD2 (7 bases). CDR3 size: 15 residues. Germline CDR1 reads KGHSH; CDR2 reads LQKENI. V lost 1 base and J 9 bases, leaving 16 bases between the germline ends. The full variable domain, in which reference TRBV18 and TRBJ2-1 provide the parts outside the CDR3, is NAGVMQNPRHLVRRRGQEARLRCSPMKGHSHVYWYRQLPEEGLKFMVYLQKENIIDESGMPKERFSAEFPKEGPSILRIQQVVRGDSAAYFCASSPLGGGPGEQFFGPGTRLTVL.

The gene calls are TRBV6-1 and TRBJ1-6; TRBD1 is a possible D gene (5 bases). V was clipped by 2 bases and J by 1 base, with 9 bases between them. Germline values: CDR1 MNHNS, CDR2 SASEGT. The CDR3 covers 16 residues. For the CDR3, the DNA is TGTGCCAGCAGTGAAATTGCAGGGTCCTATAATTCACCCCTCCACTTT. Protein product: CASSEIAGSYNSPLHF.

This chain connects TRBV19 to TRBJ1-1; 12 bases line up with TRBD1. CDR3 length: 18 residues. V was clipped by 1 base and J by 2 bases; unmatched bases: 8. From germline, CDR1 is LNHDA and CDR2 SQIVND (reference sequence). CDR3 in amino acids: CASSIAGTGGERNTEAFF. Here the CDR3 DNA reads TGTGCCAGTAGTATAGCAGGGACAGGGGGCGAGAGAAACACTGAAGCTTTCTTT.

This clone has only one observation. Written as DNA, the CDR3 is TGTGCCAGCAGCTTAGCGGGACAGGGGAGAGAGGAGAGCTCCTACGAGCAGTACTTC. This gives the protein CASSLAGQGREESSYEQYF. The chain uses TRBV7-6 and TRBJ2-7, with 10 bases aligning to TRBD1. Trimming took 0 bases from V and 0 from J; bases not matched to a gene: 11. The V gene's germline CDR1 is SGHVS and CDR2 FNYEAQ. The CDR3 extends over 19 amino acids.

The J gene is TRBJ2-1, the V gene TRBV4-3, with D maybe TRBD2 (7 bases). The CDR3 loop spans 17 amino acids. CDR1 is LGHNA, CDR2 YSLEER, per germline. Trimming removed 4 bases at V and 2 bases at J, with 18 bases between. CDR3 region: CASSPRSGGGAYNEQFF. The CDR3 coding sequence is TGCGCCAGCAGCCCAAGGAGTGGGGGGGGCGCCTACAATGAGCAGTTCTTC.

The chain is built from TRBV2 and TRBJ1-1; D not resolved. The CDR3 covers 14 residues. The ends were cut back, 6 bases at V and 1 base at J, with 12 bases in the middle. Germline-derived CDR1 and CDR2 are SNHLY and FYNNEI. Here the CDR3 DNA reads TGTGCCAGCAGGTGGGCCCGCAAGAACACTGAAGCTTTCTTT. It is translated as CASRWARKNTEAFF.

The V call is TRBV9, the J call TRBJ2-1, with D tentatively TRBD1 (5 bases). Trimming left V 3 bases short and J 3 bases short, with 7 bases between. This CDR3 has 13 residues. From germline, CDR1 is SGDLS and CDR2 YYNGEE. DNA for the CDR3: TGTGCCAGCAGCGCAAGGGGCTACAATGAGCAGTTCTTC. Translated: CASSARGYNEQFF.

The chain employs TRBV9 and TRBJ1-1; TRBD1 matches at 9 bases. The CDR3 runs to 19 residues. After removal of 6 bases from V and 1 base from J, the junction contained 19 bases not matched to a gene. In germline, CDR1 is SGDLS, CDR2 YYNGEE. The CDR3 protein is CASTTQTIWTGEPNTEAFF. The CDR3 bases are TGTGCCAGCACCACCCAAACCATATGGACAGGGGAGCCGAACACTGAAGCTTTCTTT.